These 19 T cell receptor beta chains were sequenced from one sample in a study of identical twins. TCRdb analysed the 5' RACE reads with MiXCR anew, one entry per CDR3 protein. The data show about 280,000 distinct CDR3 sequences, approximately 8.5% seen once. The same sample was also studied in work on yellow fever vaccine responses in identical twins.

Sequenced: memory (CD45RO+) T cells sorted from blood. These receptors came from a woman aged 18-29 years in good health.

In DNA, the CDR3 is TGTGCCAGCAGCGTAGTCGGGACTCCTCAAGAGACCCAGTACTTC. Translation gives CASSVVGTPQETQYF. The chain recombines TRBV9 with TRBJ2-5; D is perhaps TRBD2 (6 bases). V was pared by 0 bases and J by 2 bases, with 11 bases between. Germline V CDR1 and CDR2: SGDLS, YYNGEE. CDR3 size: 15 residues.

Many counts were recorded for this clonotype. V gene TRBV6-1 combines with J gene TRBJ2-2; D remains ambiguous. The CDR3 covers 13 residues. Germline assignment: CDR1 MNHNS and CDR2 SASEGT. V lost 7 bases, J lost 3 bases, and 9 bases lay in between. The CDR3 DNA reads TGTGCCAGCAAACCCTTTGACACCGGGGAGCTGTTTTTT. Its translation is CASKPFDTGELFF.

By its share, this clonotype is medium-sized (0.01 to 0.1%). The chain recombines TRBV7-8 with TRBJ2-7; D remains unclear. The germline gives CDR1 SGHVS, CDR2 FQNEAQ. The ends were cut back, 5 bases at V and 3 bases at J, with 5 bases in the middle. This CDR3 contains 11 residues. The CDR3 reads CASSLYYEQYV. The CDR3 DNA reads TGTGCCAGCAGCCTCTACTACGAGCAGTACGTC.

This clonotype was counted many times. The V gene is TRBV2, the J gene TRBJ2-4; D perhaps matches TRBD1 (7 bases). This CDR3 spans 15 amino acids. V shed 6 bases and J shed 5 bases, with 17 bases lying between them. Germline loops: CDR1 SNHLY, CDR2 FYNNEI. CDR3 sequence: CASSGQVGGQNIQYF. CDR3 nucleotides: TGTGCCAGCAGCGGACAGGTGGGGGGCCAAAACATTCAGTACTTC.

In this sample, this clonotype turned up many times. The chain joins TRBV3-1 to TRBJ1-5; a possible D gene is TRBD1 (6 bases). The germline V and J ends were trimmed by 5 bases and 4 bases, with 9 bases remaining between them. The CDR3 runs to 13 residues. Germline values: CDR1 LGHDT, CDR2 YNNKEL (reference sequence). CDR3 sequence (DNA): TGTGCCAGCAGCAGGGGGTGGAATCAGCCCCAGCATTTT. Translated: CASSRGWNQPQHF.

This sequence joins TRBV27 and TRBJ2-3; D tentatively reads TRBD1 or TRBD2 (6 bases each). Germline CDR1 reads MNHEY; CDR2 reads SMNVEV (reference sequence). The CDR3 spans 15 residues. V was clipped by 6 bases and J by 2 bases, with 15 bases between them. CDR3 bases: TGTGCCAGCAGACAAGGGGGAGGACTCACAGATACGCAGTATTTT. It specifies CASRQGGGLTDTQYF.

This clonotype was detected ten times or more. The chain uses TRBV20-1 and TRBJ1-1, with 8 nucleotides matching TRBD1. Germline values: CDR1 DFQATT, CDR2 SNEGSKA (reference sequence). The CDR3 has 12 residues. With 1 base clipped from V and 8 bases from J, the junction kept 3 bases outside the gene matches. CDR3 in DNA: TGCAGTGCTAGAGGGACAGGGCAAGAAGCTTTCTTT. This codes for CSARGTGQEAFF.

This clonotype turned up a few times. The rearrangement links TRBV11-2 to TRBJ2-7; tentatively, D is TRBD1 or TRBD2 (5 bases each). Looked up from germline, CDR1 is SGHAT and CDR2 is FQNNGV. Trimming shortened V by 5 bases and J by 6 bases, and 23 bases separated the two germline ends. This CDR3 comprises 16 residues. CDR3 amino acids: CASSGTKVPLGGEQYF. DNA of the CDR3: TGTGCCAGCAGCGGCACTAAGGTCCCACTTGGGGGCGAGCAGTACTTC.

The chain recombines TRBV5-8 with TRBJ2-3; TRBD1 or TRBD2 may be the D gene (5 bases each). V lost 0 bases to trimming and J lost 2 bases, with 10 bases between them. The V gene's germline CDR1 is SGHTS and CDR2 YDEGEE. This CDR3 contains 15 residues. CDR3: CASSLGGDVTDTQYF. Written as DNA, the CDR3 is TGTGCCAGCAGCTTGGGAGGGGATGTCACAGATACGCAGTATTTT.

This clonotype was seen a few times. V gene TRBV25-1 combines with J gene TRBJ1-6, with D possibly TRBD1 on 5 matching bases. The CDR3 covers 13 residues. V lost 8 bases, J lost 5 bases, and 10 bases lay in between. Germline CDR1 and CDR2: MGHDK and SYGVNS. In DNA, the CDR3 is TGTGCCAGCCGGATGGGGCATAATTCACCCCTCCACTTT. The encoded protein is CASRMGHNSPLHF.

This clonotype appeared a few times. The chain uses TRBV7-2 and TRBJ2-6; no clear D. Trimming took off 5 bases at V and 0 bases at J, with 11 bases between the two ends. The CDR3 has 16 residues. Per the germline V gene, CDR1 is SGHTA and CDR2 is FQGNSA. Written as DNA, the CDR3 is TGTGCCAGCAGCGTCGGACCCTACTCTGGGGCCAACGTCCTGACTTTC. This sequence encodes CASSVGPYSGANVLTF. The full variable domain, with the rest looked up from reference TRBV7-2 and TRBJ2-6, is GAGVSQSPSNKVTEKGKDVELRCDPISGHTALYWYRQSLGQGLEFLIYFQGNSAPDKSGLPSDRFSAERTGGSVSTLTIQRTQQEDSAVYLCASSVGPYSGANVLTFGAGSRLTVL.

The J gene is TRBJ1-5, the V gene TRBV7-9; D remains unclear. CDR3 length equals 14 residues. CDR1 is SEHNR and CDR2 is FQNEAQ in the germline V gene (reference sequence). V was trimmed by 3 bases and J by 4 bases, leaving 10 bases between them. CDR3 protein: CASSFPGINQPQHF. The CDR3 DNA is TGTGCCAGCAGCTTTCCGGGGATAAATCAGCCCCAGCATTTT.

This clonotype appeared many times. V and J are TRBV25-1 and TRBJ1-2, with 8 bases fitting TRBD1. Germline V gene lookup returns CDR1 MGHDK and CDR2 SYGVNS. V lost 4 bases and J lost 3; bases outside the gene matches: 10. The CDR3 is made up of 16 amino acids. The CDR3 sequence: CASSGPTGATDYGYTF. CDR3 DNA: TGTGCCAGCAGTGGGCCGACAGGGGCCACGGACTATGGCTACACCTTC.

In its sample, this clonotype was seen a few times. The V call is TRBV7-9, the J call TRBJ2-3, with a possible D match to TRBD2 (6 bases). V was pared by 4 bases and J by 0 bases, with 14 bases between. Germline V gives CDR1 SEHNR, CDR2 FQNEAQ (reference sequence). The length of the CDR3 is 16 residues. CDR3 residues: CASSSVGTLSTDTQYF. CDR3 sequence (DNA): TGTGCCAGCAGCTCAGTGGGGACTCTTAGCACAGATACGCAGTATTTT.

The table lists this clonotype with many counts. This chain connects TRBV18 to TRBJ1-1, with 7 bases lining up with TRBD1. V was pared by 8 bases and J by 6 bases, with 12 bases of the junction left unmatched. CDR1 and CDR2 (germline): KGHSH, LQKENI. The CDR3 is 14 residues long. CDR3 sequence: CASHLGKGASEAFF. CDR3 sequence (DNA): TGTGCCAGCCATCTCGGTAAGGGGGCGTCTGAAGCTTTCTTT.

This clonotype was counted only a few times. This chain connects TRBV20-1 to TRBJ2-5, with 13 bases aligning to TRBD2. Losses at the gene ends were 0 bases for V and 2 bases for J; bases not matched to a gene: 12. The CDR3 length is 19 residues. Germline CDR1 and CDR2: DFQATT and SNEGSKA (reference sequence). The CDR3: CSARDPGTSGAGMQETQYF. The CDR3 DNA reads TGCAGTGCTAGAGACCCCGGGACTAGCGGGGCGGGGATGCAAGAGACCCAGTACTTC.

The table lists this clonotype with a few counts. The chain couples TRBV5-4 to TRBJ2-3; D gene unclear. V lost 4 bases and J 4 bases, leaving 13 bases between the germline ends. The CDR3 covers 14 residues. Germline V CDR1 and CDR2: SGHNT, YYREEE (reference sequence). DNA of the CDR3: TGTGCCAGCAGCCCGGGTCTTCGGGCAGATACGCAGTATTTT. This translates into CASSPGLRADTQYF.

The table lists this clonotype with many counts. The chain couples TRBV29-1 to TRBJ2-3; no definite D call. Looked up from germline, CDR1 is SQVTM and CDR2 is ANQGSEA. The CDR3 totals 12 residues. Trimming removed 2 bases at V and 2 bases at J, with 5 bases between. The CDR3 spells CSVEFITDTQYF. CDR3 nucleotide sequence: TGCAGCGTTGAATTCATCACAGATACGCAGTATTTT.

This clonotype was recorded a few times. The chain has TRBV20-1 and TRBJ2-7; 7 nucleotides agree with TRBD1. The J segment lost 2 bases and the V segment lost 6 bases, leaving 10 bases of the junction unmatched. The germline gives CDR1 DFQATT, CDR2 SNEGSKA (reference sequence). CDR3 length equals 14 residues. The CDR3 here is CSAMTGYRAYEQYF. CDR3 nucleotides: TGCAGTGCAATGACAGGGTATCGGGCCTACGAGCAGTACTTC.